This T cell receptor beta chain was observed in a study of blood T cell repertoires in COVID-19. About the research overall: PBMCs, B-cell-depleted T cells, or T cells were the source of the cDNA or gDNA that made up the material.

Authors' analysis steps: Amplification from reference gene primers served as the basis for estimated nucleated cell counts. Clones were sequenced by immunoSEQ multiplex PCR, and TCRdb holds only the in-frame ones, with some missing. That table gives V, J and clone size, and the DNA gave D and trimming. Among 130,000 to 150,000 clones listed, around nine tenths were seen once. The germline gives CDR1 GTSNPN, CDR2 SVGIG (reference sequence). Deletions cut 0 bases from V and 6 bases from J, with 7 bases between. CDR3 length equals 12 residues. The J gene is TRBJ2-3, the V gene TRBV30; D not certain. The sequencing input was peripheral blood. The sequence derives from a woman in her thirties or forties with acute or convalescent COVID-19. The CDR3 DNA follows: TGTGCCTGGAGTGTACGCCGGGATACGCAGTATTTT. This translates into CAWSVRRDTQYF.